This T cell receptor beta chain was found in a study of blood T cell repertoires in COVID-19. The protocol was immunoSEQ multiplex PCR, while the TCRdb copy is restricted to in-frame clones and leaves out a portion. This table has about 480,000 clones, 87% appearing once. The CDR3 spans 14 residues. The J segment lost 2 bases and the V segment lost 1 base, leaving 2 bases of the junction unmatched. Germline V CDR1 and CDR2: LGHDT, YNNKEL (reference sequence). The J gene is TRBJ2-7, the V gene TRBV3-1 (or the pseudogene TRBV3-2); the match to TRBD1 covers 7 bases. This TCR was sampled from a young woman with acute COVID-19. The sample consisted of PBMCs or T cells enriched from blood (not recorded which). The CDR3 sequence: CASSQAGTAYEQYF. CDR3 in DNA: TGTGCCAGCAGCCAAGCCGGGACAGCCTACGAGCAGTACTTC.